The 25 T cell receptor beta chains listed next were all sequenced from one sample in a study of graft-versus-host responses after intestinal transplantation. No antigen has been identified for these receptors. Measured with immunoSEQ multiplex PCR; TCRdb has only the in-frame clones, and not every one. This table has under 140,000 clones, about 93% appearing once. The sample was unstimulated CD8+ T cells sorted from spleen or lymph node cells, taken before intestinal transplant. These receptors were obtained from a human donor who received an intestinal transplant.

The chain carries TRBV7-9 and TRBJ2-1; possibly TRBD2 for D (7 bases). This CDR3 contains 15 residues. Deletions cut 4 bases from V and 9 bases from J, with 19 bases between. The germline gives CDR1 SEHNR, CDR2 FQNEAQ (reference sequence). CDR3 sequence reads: CASSSPFPGGLEQFF. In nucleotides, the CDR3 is TGTGCCAGCAGCTCCCCCTTCCCGGGGGGCCTTGAGCAGTTCTTC.

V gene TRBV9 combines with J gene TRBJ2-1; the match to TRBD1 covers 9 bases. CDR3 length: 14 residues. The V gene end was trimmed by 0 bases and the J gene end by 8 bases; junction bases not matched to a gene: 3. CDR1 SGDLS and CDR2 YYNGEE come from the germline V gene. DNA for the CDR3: TGTGCCAGCAGCGTAGGGGACAGGGTCCATGAGCAGTTCTTC. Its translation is CASSVGDRVHEQFF.

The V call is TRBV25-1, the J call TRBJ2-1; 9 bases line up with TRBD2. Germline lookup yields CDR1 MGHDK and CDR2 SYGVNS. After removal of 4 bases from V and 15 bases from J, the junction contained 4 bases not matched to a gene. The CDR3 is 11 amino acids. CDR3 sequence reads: CASSGGTSRFF. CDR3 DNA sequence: TGTGCCAGCAGTGGAGGGACTAGCAGGTTCTTC.

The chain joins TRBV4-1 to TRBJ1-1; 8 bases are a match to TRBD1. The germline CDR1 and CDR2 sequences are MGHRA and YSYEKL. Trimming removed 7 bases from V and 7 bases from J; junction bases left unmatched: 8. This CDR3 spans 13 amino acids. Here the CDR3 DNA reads TGCGCCAGCATGGGGACAGGCGGCCTTGAAGCTTTCTTT. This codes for CASMGTGGLEAFF.

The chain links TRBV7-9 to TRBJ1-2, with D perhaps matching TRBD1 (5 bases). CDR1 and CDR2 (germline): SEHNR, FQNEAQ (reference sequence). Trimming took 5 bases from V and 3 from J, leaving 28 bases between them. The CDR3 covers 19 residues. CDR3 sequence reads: CASSPTVLDRDQGDYGYTF. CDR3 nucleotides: TGTGCCAGCAGCCCGACAGTCCTAGACAGAGATCAAGGGGACTATGGCTACACCTTC. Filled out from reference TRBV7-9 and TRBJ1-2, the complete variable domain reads DTGVSQNPRHKITKRGQNVTFRCDPISEHNRLYWYRQTLGQGPEFLTYFQNEAQLEKSRLLSDRFSAERPKGSFSTLEIQRTEQGDSAMYLCASSPTVLDRDQGDYGYTFGSGTRLTVV.

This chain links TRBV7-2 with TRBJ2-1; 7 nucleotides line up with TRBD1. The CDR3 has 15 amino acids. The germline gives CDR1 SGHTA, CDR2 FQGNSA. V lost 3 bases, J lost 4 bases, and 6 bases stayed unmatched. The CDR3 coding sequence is TGTGCCAGCAGCTTGAGGGGGCTAAGGTACAATGAGCAGTTCTTC. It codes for CASSLRGLRYNEQFF.

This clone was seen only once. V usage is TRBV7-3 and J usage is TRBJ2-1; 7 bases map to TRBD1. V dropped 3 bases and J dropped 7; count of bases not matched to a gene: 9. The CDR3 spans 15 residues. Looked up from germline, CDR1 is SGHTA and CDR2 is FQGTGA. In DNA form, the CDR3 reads TGTGCCAGCAGCTTGGGAAGGGGGCTTGGGAATGAGCAGTTCTTC. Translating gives CASSLGRGLGNEQFF.

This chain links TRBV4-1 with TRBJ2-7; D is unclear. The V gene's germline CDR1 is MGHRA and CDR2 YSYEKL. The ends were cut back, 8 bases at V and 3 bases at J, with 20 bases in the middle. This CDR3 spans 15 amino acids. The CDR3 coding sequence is TGCGCCAGCGCATGGTTCACAGACGGGTTCTACGAGCAGTACTTC. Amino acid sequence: CASAWFTDGFYEQYF.

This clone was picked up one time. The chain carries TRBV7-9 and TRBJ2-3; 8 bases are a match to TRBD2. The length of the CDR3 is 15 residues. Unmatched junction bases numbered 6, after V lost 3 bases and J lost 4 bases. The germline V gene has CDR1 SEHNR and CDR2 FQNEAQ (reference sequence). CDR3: CASSFRAGEADTQYF. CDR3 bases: TGTGCCAGCAGCTTCCGAGCGGGAGAAGCAGATACGCAGTATTTT.

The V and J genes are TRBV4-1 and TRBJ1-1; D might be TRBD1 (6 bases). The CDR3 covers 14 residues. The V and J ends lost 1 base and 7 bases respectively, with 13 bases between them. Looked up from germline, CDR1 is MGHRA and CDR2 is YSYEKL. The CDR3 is CASSQGFRGDEAFF. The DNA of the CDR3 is TGCGCCAGCAGCCAAGGCTTCAGGGGAGATGAAGCTTTCTTT.

In DNA, the CDR3 is TGTGCCAGTAGTATGATAAGGGGCTGGTTGGCAGATACGCAGTATTTT. This gives the protein CASSMIRGWLADTQYF. The V and J genes are TRBV19 and TRBJ2-3; D is perhaps TRBD1 (5 bases). The germline V and J ends were trimmed by 3 bases and 4 bases, with 17 bases remaining between them. Germline CDR1 reads LNHDA; CDR2 reads SQIVND (reference sequence). This CDR3 contains 16 residues.

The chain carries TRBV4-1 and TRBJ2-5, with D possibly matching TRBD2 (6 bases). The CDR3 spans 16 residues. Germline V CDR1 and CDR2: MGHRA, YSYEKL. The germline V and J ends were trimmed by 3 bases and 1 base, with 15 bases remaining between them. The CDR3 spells CASSHPRGSSQETQYF. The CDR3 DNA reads TGCGCCAGCAGCCATCCGCGGGGCTCCTCCCAAGAGACCCAGTACTTC.

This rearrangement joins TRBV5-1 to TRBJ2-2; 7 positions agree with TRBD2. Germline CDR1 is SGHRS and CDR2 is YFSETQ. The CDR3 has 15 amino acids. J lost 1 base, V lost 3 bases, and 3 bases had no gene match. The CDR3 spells CASSSGLQNTGELFF. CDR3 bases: TGCGCCAGCAGCTCGGGACTACAGAACACCGGGGAGCTGTTTTTT.

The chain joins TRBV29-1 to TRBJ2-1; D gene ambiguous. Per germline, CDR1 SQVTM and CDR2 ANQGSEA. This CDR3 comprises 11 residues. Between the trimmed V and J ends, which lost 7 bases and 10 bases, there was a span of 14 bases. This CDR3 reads CSETLLREQFF. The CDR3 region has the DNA TGCAGCGAGACTCTTCTCCGGGAGCAGTTCTTC.

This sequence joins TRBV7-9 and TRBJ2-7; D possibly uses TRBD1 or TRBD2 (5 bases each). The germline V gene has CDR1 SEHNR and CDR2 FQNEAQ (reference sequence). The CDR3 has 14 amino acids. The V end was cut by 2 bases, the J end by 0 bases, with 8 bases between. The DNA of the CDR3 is TGTGCCAGCAGCTTACGGGACCGCTCCTACGAGCAGTACTTC. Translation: CASSLRDRSYEQYF. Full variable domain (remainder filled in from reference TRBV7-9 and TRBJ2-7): DTGVSQNPRHKITKRGQNVTFRCDPISEHNRLYWYRQTLGQGPEFLTYFQNEAQLEKSRLLSDRFSAERPKGSFSTLEIQRTEQGDSAMYLCASSLRDRSYEQYFGPGTRLTVT.

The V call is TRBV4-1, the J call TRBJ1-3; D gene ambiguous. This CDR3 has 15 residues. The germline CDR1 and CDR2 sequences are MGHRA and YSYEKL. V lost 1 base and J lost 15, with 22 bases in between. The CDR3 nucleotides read TGCGCCAGCAGCCAAGTCGGCAGTCACCCATACGGGAAATATTTT. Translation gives CASSQVGSHPYGKYF.

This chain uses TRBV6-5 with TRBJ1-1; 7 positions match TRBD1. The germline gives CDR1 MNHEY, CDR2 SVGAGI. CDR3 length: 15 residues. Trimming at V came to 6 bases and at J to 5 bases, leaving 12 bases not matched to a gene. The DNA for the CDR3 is TGTGCCAGCAGCTCCCTACAGGGGCGGGGGACTGAAGCTTTCTTT. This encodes CASSSLQGRGTEAFF.

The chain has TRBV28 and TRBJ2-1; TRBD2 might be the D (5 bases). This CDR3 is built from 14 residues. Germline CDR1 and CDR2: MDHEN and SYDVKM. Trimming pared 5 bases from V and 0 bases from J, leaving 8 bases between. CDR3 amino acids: CASSERLSYNEQFF. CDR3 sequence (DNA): TGTGCCAGCAGTGAGCGGCTCTCCTACAATGAGCAGTTCTTC. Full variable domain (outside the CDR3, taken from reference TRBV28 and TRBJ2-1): DVKVTQSSRYLVKRTGEKVFLECVQDMDHENMFWYRQDPGLGLRLIYFSYDVKMKEKGDIPEGYSVSREKKERFSLILESASTNQTSMYLCASSERLSYNEQFFGPGTRLTVL.

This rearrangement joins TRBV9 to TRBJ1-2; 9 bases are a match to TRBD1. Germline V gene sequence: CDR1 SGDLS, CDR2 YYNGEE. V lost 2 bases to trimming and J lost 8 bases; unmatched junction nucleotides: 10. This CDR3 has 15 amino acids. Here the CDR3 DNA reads TGTGCCAGCAGCGTTGGGGACAGGGAGATGAGAGGCTACACCTTC. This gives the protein CASSVGDREMRGYTF.

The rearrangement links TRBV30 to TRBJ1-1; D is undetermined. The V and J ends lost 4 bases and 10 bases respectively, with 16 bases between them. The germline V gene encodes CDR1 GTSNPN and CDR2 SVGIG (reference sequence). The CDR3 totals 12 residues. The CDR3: CAWNFRGSAAFF. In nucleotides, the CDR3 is TGTGCCTGGAATTTTCGCGGGTCAGCAGCTTTCTTT.

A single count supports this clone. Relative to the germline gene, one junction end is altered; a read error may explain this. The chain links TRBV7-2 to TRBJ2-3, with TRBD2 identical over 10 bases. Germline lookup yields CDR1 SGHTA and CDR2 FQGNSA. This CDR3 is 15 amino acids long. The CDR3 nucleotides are TGTGCCAGCACCTTAAGCGGGAGGGCTCGGGATACGCAGTATTTT. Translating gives CASTLSGRARDTQYF. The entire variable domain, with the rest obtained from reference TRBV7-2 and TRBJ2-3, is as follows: GAGVSQSPSNKVTEKGKDVELRCDPISGHTALYWYRQSLGQGLEFLIYFQGNSAPDKSGLPSDRFSAERTGGSVSTLTIQRTQQEDSAVYLCASTLSGRARDTQYFGPGTRLTVL.

Here the CDR3 reads CASSYGTTPLEQYF. The CDR3 region has the DNA TGTGCCAGCAGTTACGGGACTACCCCCTTGGAGCAGTACTTC. The genes are TRBV6-5 and TRBJ2-7; 7 bases are shared with TRBD2. V lost 2 bases and J lost 7; bases outside the gene matches: 8. The CDR3 consists of 14 residues. Per germline, CDR1 MNHEY and CDR2 SVGAGI.

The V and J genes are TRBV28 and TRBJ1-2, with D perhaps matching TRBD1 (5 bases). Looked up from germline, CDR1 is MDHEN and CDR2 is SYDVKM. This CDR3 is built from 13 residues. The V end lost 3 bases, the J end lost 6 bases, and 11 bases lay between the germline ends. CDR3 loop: CASSFGTVDGYTF. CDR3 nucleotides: TGTGCCAGCAGTTTCGGGACGGTCGATGGCTACACCTTC.

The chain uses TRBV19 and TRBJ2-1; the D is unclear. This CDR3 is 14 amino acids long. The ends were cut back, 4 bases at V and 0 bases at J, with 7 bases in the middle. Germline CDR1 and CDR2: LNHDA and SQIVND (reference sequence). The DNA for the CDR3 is TGTGCCAGTAGTAATACGAGCTCCTACAATGAGCAGTTCTTC. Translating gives CASSNTSSYNEQFF.

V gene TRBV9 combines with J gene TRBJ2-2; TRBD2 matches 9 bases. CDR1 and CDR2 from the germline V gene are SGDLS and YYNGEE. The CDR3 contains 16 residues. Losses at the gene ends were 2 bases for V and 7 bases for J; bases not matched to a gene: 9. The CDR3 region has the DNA TGTGCCAGCAGCGTCCAGGGCGGGAGGGCCGGCGGGGAGCTGTTTTTT. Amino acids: CASSVQGGRAGGELFF.